This TCR beta chain was sequenced for a study of response to subunit inactivated influenza vaccine. Only a few counts were recorded for this clonotype. Its cognate antigen is unknown. Germline values: CDR1 SEHNR, CDR2 FQNEAQ (reference sequence). With 5 bases removed from V and 5 bases from J, the gap between germline ends came to 9 bases. The CDR3 spans 12 residues. In TCRdb, the RT-PCR reads were re-called with MiXCR into one record per CDR3 protein. The repertoire holds approximately 530,000 distinct CDR3 sequences, with 7.6% as singletons. Findings and limits, study-wide: Researchers suggested that each seasonal influenza vaccination recruits few new T cells.

The sample here was PBMCs from blood, taken about 24 months after vaccination. The chain recombines TRBV7-9 with TRBJ1-1; D gene ambiguous. This TCR derives from a man between 45 and 75 years old who received an inactivated influenza vaccine. The CDR3 DNA reads as TGTGCCAGCAGCCCCGTGGGGACTGAAGCTTTCTTT. Translated: CASSPVGTEAFF.